This T cell receptor (beta chain) was recovered during a study of blood T cell repertoires in COVID-19. On the study more broadly: Both acute and convalescent COVID-19 samples were obtained from the United States, Italy and Spain.

CDR3 size: 17 residues. Trimming removed 4 bases from V and 3 bases from J; junction bases left unmatched: 7. Looked up from germline, CDR1 is SGHNT and CDR2 is YYREEE (reference sequence). The assay was immunoSEQ multiplex PCR, and TCRdb's table has in-frame clones only and misses some. The sample has 200,000 to 300,000 clones; more than 80% are singletons. The study recruited people aged about 18 to 89 years across approximately 24 US areas. Grouping used clinical history reported by participants in a survey and questionnaire. The material sequenced was PBMCs or T cells enriched from blood (not recorded which). V and J are TRBV5-4 and TRBJ2-3; 14 nucleotides match TRBD2. This receptor was obtained from a man aged 45-65 years who had been exposed to COVID-19. The CDR3 DNA follows: TGTGCCAGCAGCCTTCGACTAGCGGGGGGGCGGACAGATACGCAGTATTTT. It codes for CASSLRLAGGRTDTQYF.